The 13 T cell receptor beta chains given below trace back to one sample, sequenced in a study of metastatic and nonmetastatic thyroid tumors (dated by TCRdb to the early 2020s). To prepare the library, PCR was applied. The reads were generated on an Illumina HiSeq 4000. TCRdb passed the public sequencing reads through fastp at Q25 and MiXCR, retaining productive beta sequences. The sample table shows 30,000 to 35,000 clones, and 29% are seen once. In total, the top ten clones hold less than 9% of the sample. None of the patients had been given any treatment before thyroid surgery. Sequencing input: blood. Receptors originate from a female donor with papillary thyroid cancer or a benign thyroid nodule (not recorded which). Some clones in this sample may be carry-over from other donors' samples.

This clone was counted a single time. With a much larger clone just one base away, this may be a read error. In nucleotides, the CDR3 is TGTGCCAGCAGCCGAGACATGAGCTTTAACCATGGCTACACCTTC. The encoded protein is CASSRDMSFNHGYTF. V is TRBV3-1 and J is TRBJ1-2; D gene unclear. This CDR3 has 15 residues. Germline-derived CDR1 and CDR2 are LGHDT and YNNKEL (reference sequence).

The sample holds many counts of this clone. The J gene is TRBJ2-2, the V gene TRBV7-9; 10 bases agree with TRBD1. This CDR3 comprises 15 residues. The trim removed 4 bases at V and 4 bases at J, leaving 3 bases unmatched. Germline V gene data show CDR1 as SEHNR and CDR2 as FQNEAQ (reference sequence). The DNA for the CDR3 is TGTGCCAGCAGCTCGGGACAGGGGAGCACCGGGGAGCTGTTTTTT. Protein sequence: CASSSGQGSTGELFF.

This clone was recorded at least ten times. DNA of the CDR3: TGTGCCAGCAGCCATCGACAGAGAAGGTCTGGGGCCAACGTCCTGACTTTC. Protein: CASSHRQRRSGANVLTF. The V call is TRBV3-1, the J call TRBJ2-6, with D possibly TRBD1 on 5 matching bases. The CDR3 has 17 amino acids. Germline V gives CDR1 LGHDT, CDR2 YNNKEL (reference sequence). Deletions cut 3 bases from V and 1 base from J, with 13 bases between.

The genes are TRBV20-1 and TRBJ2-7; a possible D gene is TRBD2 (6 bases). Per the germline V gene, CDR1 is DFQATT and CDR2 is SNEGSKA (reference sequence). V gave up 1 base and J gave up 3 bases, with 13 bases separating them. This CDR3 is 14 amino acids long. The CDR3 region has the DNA TGCAGTGCTAGAGTGGGCGGGACTCTCTACGAGCAGTACTTC. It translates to CSARVGGTLYEQYF.

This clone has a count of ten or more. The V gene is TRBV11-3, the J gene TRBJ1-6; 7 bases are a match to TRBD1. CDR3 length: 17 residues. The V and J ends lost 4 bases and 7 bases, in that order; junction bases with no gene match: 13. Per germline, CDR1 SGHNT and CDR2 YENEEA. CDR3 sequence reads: CASSSPRSGGQNSPLHF. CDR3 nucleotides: TGTGCCAGCAGCTCGCCTCGGAGTGGGGGACAGAATTCACCCCTCCACTTT.

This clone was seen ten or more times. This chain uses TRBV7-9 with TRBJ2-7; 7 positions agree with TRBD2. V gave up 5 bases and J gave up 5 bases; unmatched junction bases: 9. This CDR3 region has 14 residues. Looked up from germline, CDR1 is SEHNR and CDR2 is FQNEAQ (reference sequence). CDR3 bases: TGTGCCAGCAGCCCGGGGTATGGGGGGGACGAGCAGTACTTC. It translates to CASSPGYGGDEQYF. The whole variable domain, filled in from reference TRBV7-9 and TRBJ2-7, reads DTGVSQNPRHKITKRGQNVTFRCDPISEHNRLYWYRQTLGQGPEFLTYFQNEAQLEKSRLLSDRFSAERPKGSFSTLEIQRTEQGDSAMYLCASSPGYGGDEQYFGPGTRLTVT.

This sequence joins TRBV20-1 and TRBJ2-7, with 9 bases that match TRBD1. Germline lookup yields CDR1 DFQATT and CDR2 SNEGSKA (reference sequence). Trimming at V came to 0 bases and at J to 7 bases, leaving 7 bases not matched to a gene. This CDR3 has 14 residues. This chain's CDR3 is CSARERDRDGEQYF. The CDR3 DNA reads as TGCAGTGCTAGAGAGCGGGACAGGGATGGGGAGCAGTACTTC.

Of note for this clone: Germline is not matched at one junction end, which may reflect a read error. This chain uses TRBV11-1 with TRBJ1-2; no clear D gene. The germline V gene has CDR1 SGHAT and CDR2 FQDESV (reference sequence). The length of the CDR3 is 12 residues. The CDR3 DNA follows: TGTGCCAGCAGCTCCCAGGACTATGGATACACCTTC. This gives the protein CASSSQDYGYTF.

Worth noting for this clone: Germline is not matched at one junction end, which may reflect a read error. CDR3 nucleotides: TGTGCCAGCAGTAGGGACGGTGATCATCCCCAGCATTTT. Translation gives CASSRDGDHPQHF. The V gene is TRBV6-1, the J gene TRBJ1-5, with TRBD1 as a possible D gene (5 bases). The CDR3 is 13 residues long. CDR1 and CDR2 (germline): MNHNS, SASEGT.

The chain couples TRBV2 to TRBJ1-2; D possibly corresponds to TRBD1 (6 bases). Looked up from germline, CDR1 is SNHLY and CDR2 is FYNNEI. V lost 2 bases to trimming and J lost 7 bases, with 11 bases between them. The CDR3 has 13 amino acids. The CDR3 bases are TGTGCCAGCAGTGAACATAGACAGGTTGGCTACACCTTC. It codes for CASSEHRQVGYTF.

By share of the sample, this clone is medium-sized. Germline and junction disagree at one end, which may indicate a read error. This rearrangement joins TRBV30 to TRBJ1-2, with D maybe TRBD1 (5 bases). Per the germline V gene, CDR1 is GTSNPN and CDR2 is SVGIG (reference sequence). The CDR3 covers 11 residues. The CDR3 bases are TGTGCCGGGAGGGGCGGCTATGGCTACACCTTC. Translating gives CAGRGGYGYTF.

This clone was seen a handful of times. DNA of the CDR3: TGTGCCAGCAGTGAAAATATCTCTGGAAACACCATATATTTT. It translates to CASSENISGNTIYF. V usage is TRBV6-1 and J usage is TRBJ1-3; unclear D gene. Trimming took off 2 bases at V and 0 bases at J, with 5 bases between the two ends. The germline gives CDR1 MNHNS, CDR2 SASEGT. The CDR3 is made up of 14 amino acids.

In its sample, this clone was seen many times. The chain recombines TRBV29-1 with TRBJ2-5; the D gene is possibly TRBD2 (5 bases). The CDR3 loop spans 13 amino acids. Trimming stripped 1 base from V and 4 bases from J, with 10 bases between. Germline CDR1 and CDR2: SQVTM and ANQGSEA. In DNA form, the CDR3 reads TGCAGCGTTGAAGGAGGGTACTTAGAGACCCAGTACTTC. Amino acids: CSVEGGYLETQYF.